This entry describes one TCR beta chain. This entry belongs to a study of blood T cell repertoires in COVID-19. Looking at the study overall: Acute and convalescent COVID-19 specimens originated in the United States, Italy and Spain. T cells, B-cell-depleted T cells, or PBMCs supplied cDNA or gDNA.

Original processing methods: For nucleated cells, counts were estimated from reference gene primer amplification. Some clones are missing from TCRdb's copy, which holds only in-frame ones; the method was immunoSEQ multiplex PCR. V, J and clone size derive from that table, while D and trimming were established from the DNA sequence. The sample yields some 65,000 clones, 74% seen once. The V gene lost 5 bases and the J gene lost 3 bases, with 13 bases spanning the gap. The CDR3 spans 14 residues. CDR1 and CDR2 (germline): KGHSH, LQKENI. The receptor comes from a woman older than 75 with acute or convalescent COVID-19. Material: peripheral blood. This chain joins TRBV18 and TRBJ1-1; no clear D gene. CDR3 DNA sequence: TGTGCCAGCTCAGCCCTGTTACTGGACACTGAAGCTTTCTTT. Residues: CASSALLLDTEAFF.